The entry below gives a single T cell receptor (beta chain) sequence along with its context. Its antigen is unidentified. These data originate in a study of beta chain features in type 1 diabetes. Overall study findings and caveats: Shorter TCRB CDR3s, moderately but significantly so, were found in Type 1 diabetes patients in all four CD4+ subsets.

This CDR3 has 12 amino acids. Germline trimming cut 2 bases from V and 7 bases from J; bases unmatched to any gene: 4. Germline CDR1 SQVTM, CDR2 ANQGSEA. Sequenced material consisted of expressed TCRB transcripts (all of the isolated RNA was reverse transcribed). Profiling relied on immunoSEQ multiplex PCR, and the TCRdb table lists in-frame clones only, not all of them. The repertoire holds under 200,000 clones, about 9% seen once, with about 0.5% in the top ten. Sequencing was done on a sample of central memory CD4+ T cells from blood. J is TRBJ1-2 and V is TRBV29-1; TRBD1 aligns across 7 bases. The receptor was isolated from a woman younger than 35 with type 1 diabetes. Written as DNA, the CDR3 is TGCAGCGTTGAACTTGGGACAGTTGGCTACACCTTC. Its translation: CSVELGTVGYTF.